The 4 T cell receptor beta chains presented below share a single source sample, sequenced in a study of lymphopenia after photon versus proton radiotherapy. Profiled with immunoSEQ multiplex PCR; TCRdb holds only in-frame clones, not every one. The table shows 150,000 or so clones, with approximately 86% occurring only once. Sample: peripheral blood, taken from a patient treated with photon-based radiotherapy. Source of these receptors: a man between 50 and 59 years old with gastric cancer.

This chain joins TRBV18 and TRBJ2-2; D perhaps matches TRBD1 (5 bases). This CDR3 spans 13 amino acids. The germline V gene has CDR1 KGHSH and CDR2 LQKENI. Trimming removed 2 bases at V and 5 bases at J, with 6 bases between. The CDR3 DNA sequence: TGTGCCAGCTCACCAGGGGCAACCGGGGAGCTGTTTTTT. Its protein product is CASSPGATGELFF.

The chain joins TRBV6-1 to TRBJ2-5; 13 bases line up with TRBD2. The CDR3 extends over 18 amino acids. Germline V gene sequence: CDR1 MNHNS, CDR2 SASEGT. Trimming at V came to 5 bases and at J to 5 bases, leaving 14 bases not matched to a gene. The DNA of the CDR3 is TGTGCCAGCAGTAAAGGACTAGCGGGAGTTCCCGCGAGGGAGACCCAGTACTTC. Its translation is CASSKGLAGVPARETQYF.

This chain joins TRBV25-1 and TRBJ2-3; tentatively, D is TRBD2 (6 bases). V dropped 1 base and J dropped 2 bases, with 13 bases sitting between them. The germline V gene has CDR1 MGHDK and CDR2 SYGVNS. The CDR3 contains 16 residues. CDR3 loop: CASSEWGGTDTDTQYF. CDR3 nucleotides: TGTGCCAGCAGTGAATGGGGCGGGACGGACACAGATACGCAGTATTTT.

In DNA form, the CDR3 reads TGTGCCACCAGCAGACGGGACGGGGATGGCTACACCTTC. It specifies CATSRRDGDGYTF. The chain is built from TRBV15 and TRBJ1-2; D is possibly TRBD1 (5 bases). From germline, CDR1 is LNHNV and CDR2 YYDKDF (reference sequence). V was clipped by 2 bases and J by 6 bases, with 10 bases between them. This CDR3 has 13 amino acids.